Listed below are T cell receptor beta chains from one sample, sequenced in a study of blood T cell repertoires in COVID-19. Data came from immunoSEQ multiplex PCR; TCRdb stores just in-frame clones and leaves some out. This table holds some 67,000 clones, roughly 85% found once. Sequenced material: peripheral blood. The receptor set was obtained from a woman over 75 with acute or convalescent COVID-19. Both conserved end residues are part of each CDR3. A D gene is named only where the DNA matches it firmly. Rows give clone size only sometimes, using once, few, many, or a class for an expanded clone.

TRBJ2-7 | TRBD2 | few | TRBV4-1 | TGCGCCAGCAGCCACGAACTAGCGGGTGTCGACGAGCAGTACTTC | CASSHELAGVDEQYF
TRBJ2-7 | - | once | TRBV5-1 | TGCGCCAGCAGCTTGGGGCACAAAGCCTACGAGCAGTACTTC | CASSLGHKAYEQYF
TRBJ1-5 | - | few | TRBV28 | TGTGCCAGCAGTTCAGGGTCTCAGCCCCAGCATTTT | CASSSGSQPQHF
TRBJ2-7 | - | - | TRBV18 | TGTGCCAGCTCACCCCAGTCATGGTCAGGGAGGGAGCAGTACTTC | CASSPQSWSGREQYF
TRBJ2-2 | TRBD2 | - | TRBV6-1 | TGTGCCAGCAGTGAGACTAGCGCCGGGGAGCTGTTTTTT | CASSETSAGELFF
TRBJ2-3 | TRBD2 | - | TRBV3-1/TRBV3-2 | TGTGCCAGCAGCCCCCGAGCACGGGGGGGCACAGATACGCAGTATTTT | CASSPRARGGTDTQYF
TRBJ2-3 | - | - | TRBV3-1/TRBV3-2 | TGTGCCAGCAGCCCCGGTCAAAGGGGAACAGATACGCAGTATTTT | CASSPGQRGTDTQYF
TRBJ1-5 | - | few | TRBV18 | TGTGCCAGCTCCGCGGGGGGGTTATATAGCAATCAGCCCCAGCATTTT | CASSAGGLYSNQPQHF
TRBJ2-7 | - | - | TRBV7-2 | TGTGCCAGCAGCTTAAACCGGCCCCCGGGGGAGCAGTACTTC | CASSLNRPPGEQYF
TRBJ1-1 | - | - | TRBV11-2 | TGTGCCAGCAGCCCTTCAGTTGGGAACACTGAAGCTTTCTTT | CASSPSVGNTEAFF
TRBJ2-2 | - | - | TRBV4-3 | TGCGCCAGCAGCCAAGAGGGGACTACCGGGGAGCTGTTTTTT | CASSQEGTTGELFF
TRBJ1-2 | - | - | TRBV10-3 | TGTGCCATCAGTGTATTGGGGGCGCAGCCTGGCTACACCTTC | CAISVLGAQPGYTF
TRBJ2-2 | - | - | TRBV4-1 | TGCGCCAGCAGCCAGCCCCGGGGCGGGGAGCTGTTTTTT | CASSQPRGGELFF
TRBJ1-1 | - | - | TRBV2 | TGTGCCAGCAGTGAAGAGGGGTTAAGCACTGAAGCTTTCTTT | CASSEEGLSTEAFF
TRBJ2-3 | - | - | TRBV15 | TGTGCCACCAGCATACGAACAGGCACAGATACGCAGTATTTT | CATSIRTGTDTQYF
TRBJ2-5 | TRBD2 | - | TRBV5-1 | TGCGCCAGCAGCATAACTAGCGGCCAAGAGACCCAGTACTTC | CASSITSGQETQYF
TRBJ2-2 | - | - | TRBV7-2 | TGTGCCAGCAGCTTAGGGAGTCGGCTCCCCGCCGGGGAGCTGTTTTTT | CASSLGSRLPAGELFF
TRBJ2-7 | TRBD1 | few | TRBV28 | TGTGCCAGCAGTTTTGGGGGCCCAGGGGGCCCTTCCTACGAGCAGTACTTC | CASSFGGPGGPSYEQYF
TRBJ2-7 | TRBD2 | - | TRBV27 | TGTGCCAGCAGTTTAACTAGGCGGAACGCCTGGGAGCGGGGGGGCCCCTACGAGCAGTACTTC | CASSLTRRNAWERGGPYEQYF
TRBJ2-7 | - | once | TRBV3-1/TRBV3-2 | TGTGCCAGCAGCCTACCTGGGCCGGCCCACGAGCAGTACTTC | CASSLPGPAHEQYF
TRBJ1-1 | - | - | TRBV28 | TGTGCCGCCAGGGAAATTGAAGTTATGAACACTGAAGCTTTCTTT | CAAREIEVMNTEAFF
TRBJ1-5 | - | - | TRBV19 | TGTGCCAGTAGTCCGGCCGCCAGGAGCAATCAGCCCCAGCATTTT | CASSPAARSNQPQHF
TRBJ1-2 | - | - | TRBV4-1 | TGCGCCAGCAGCCCGCCCGGGGGATACTATGGCTACACCTTC | CASSPPGGYYGYTF
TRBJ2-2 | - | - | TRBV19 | TGTGCCAGTAGTATCCTAGGCTCCGGGGAGCTGTTTTTT | CASSILGSGELFF
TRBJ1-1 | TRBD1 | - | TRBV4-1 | TGCGCCAGCAGCCAAGTAGGGACAGGTCAAGCTTTCTTT | CASSQVGTGQAFF
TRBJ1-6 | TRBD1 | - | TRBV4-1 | TGCGCCAGCAGCCAGACAGGGAACTATAATTCACCCCTCCACTTT | CASSQTGNYNSPLHF
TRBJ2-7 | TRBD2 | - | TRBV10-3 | TGTGCCATCAGTGAGTCAGCGGGATTATACGAGCAGTACTTC | CAISESAGLYEQYF
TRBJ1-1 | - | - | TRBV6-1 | TGTGCCAGCAGTGAAACTTACCAGAACACTGAAGCTTTCTTT | CASSETYQNTEAFF
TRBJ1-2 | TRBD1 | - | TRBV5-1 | TGCGCCAGCAGCCTGAGGACAGGGGATGATCCTCGGGGCTACACCTTC | CASSLRTGDDPRGYTF
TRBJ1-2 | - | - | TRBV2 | TGTGCCAGCAGTGACCAGGGGTTCTATGGCTACACCTTC | CASSDQGFYGYTF
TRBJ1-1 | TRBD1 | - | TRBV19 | TGTGCCAGTAGTACTCGAACAGGGGGCGCGACTGAAGCTTTCTTT | CASSTRTGGATEAFF
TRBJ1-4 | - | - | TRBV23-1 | TGCGCCAGCAGGGACAAACCAACTAATGAAAAACTGTTTTTT | CASRDKPTNEKLFF
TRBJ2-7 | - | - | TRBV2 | TGTGCCAGCAGTGAAGCGGTAAGGACTTTCTCCTACGAGCAGTACTTC | CASSEAVRTFSYEQYF
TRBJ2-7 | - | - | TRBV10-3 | TGTGCCATCAGTGAGCCCGGGTCTTCTCGTTCCTACGAGCAGTACTTC | CAISEPGSSRSYEQYF
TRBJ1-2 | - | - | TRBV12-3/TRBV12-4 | TGTGCCAGCAGTTTGAGTGGTATTGGCTACACCTTC | CASSLSGIGYTF
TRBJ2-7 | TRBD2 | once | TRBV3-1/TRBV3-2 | TGTGCCAGCAGCCAAGATACGGGCCTAGCGGTTTACGAGCAGTACTTC | CASSQDTGLAVYEQYF
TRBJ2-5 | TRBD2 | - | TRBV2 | TGTGCCAGCAGCGGACTAGCGGGAGGTTTGCAAGAGACCCAGTACTTC | CASSGLAGGLQETQYF
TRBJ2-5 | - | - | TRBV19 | TGTGCCAGTAGTACGGGTGGACAATCTTCCCAAGAGACCCAGTACTTC | CASSTGGQSSQETQYF
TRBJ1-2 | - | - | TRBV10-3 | TGTGCCATCAGTGAGTCCTGGGGCCGTGGCTACACCTTC | CAISESWGRGYTF
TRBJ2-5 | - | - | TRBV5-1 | TGCGCCAGCAGCTTGGCCTCCGGGGAACAAGAGACCCAGTACTTC | CASSLASGEQETQYF
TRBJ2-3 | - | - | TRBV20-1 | TGCAGTGCTAGTAAGCTGGGCACAGATACGCAGTATTTT | CSASKLGTDTQYF
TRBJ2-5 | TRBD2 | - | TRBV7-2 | TGTGCCAGCAGCCTTAGTCTAGCGGGGGGGCAGAAGACCCAGTACTTC | CASSLSLAGGQKTQYF
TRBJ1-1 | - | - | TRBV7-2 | TGTGCCAGCAGCTTACGGGGGGGCGACGAAGCTTTCTTT | CASSLRGGDEAFF
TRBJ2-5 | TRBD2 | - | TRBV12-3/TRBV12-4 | TGTGCCAGCAGTGCTAGCGGAGGGGAGACCCAGTACTTC | CASSASGGETQYF
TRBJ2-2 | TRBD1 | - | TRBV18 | TGTGCCAGCTCCCGGGACAGATTAGCAGCCGCGAACACCGGGGAGCTGTTTTTT | CASSRDRLAAANTGELFF
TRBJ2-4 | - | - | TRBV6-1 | TGTGCCAGCAGTGAAGACAGGGCGAGCATTCAGTACTTC | CASSEDRASIQYF
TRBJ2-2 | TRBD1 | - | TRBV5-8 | TGTGCCAGCAGCTCGCACAGGGGCGCCGGGGAGCTGTTTTTT | CASSSHRGAGELFF
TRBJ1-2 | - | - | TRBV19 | TGTGCCAGTAGTCCTCGCGGCTCTAACTATGGCTACACCTTC | CASSPRGSNYGYTF
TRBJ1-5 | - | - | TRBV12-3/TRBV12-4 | TGTGCCAGCAGTTTTGAATTTAGTCAGCCCCAGCATTTT | CASSFEFSQPQHF
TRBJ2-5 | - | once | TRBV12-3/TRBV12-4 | TGTGCCAGCAGTTTTCTGCCGCGGGAGACCCAGTACTTC | CASSFLPRETQYF
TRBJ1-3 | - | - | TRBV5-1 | TGCGCCAGCAGCTTAGATCTCGGAGACACCATATATTTT | CASSLDLGDTIYF
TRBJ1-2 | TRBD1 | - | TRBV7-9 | TGTGCCAGCAGCCCATCCTCCGGACAGGGGGCGGATGGCTACACCTTC | CASSPSSGQGADGYTF
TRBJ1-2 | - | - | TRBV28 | TGTGCCAGCAGTTTTGCCTCTTTGGGGGGAGGCTACACCTTC | CASSFASLGGGYTF
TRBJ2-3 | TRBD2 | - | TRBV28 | TGTGCCAGTGATCTAGCGGGGGGCACAGATACGCAGTATTTT | CASDLAGGTDTQYF
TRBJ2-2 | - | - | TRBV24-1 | TGTGCCACCAGTACTACAGGGACGGGGCCCGGGGAGCTGTTTTTT | CATSTTGTGPGELFF